These 3 T cell receptor beta chains came from one sample sequenced in a study of blood T cells in healthy people across ages. Next came a second PCR, run for roughly 6 to 11 cycles, which used a sample-barcoded 5' primer along with a J-beta primer mix. TCRdb independently ran MiXCR on the 5' RACE reads; one entry per CDR3 protein. The table shows 630,000 or so distinct CDR3 sequences, with 32% occurring only once. The material sequenced was blood. All receptors come from a woman older than 75 in good health.

With regard to this clonotype: Possible read error: a much larger clone is one base away. This chain uses TRBV6-5 with TRBJ1-2; D is unclear. Germline CDR1 reads MNHEY; CDR2 reads SVGAGI. Trimming pared 2 bases from V and 0 bases from J, leaving 13 bases between. The CDR3 is made up of 16 amino acids. The CDR3 here is CASSYLPIQTNYGYTF. CDR3 sequence (DNA): TGTGCCAGCAGTTACCTTCCGATCCAGACTAACTATGGCTACACCTTC.

The chain joins TRBV6-6 to TRBJ1-1; D is ambiguous. The CDR3 has 14 residues. Germline CDR1 and CDR2: MNHNY and SVGAGI (reference sequence). Trimming shortened V by 0 bases and J by 3 bases, and 8 bases separated the two germline ends. The CDR3 is CASSYSTGDTEAFF. CDR3 nucleotides: TGTGCCAGCAGTTACTCTACGGGAGACACTGAAGCTTTCTTT.

This chain links TRBV7-3 with TRBJ2-1, with D possibly being TRBD2 (6 bases). The CDR3 loop spans 15 amino acids. V was trimmed by 1 base and J by 7 bases, leaving 14 bases between them. Per germline, CDR1 SGHTA and CDR2 FQGTGA. CDR3 sequence reads: CASSLREAGKNEQFF. In DNA form, the CDR3 reads TGTGCCAGCAGCTTAAGAGAGGCGGGGAAGAATGAGCAGTTCTTC. Using reference TRBV7-3 and TRBJ2-1 for the parts outside the CDR3, the full variable domain is GAGVSQTPSNKVTEKGKYVELRCDPISGHTALYWYRQSLGQGPEFLIYFQGTGAADDSGLPNDRFFAVRPEGSVSTLKIQRTERGDSAVYLCASSLREAGKNEQFFGPGTRLTVL.